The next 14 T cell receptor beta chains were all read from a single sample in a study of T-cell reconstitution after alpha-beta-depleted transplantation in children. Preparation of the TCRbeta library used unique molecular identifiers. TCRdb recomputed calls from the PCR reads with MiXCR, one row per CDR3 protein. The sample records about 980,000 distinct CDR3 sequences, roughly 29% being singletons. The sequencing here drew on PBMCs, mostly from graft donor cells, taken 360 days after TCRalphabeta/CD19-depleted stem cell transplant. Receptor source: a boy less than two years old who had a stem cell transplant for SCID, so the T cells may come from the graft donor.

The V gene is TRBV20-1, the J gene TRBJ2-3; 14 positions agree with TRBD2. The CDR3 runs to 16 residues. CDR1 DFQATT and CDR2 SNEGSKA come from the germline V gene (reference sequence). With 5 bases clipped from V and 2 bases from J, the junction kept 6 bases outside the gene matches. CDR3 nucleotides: TGCAGTGCTGAAGGACTAGCGGGGGGTATCACAGATACGCAGTATTTT. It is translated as CSAEGLAGGITDTQYF.

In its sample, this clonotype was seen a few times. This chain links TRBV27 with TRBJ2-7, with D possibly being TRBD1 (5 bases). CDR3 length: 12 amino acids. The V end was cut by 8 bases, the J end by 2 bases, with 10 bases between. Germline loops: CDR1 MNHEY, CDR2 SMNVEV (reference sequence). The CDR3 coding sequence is TGTGCCAGCCAGGGCGGTCCCTACGAGCAGTACTTC. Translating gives CASQGGPYEQYF.

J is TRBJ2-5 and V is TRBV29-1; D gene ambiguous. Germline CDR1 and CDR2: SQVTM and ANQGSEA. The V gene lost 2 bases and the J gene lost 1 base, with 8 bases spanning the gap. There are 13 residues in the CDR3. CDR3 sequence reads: CSVERSSQETQYF. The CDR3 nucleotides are TGCAGCGTTGAAAGGTCTAGCCAAGAGACCCAGTACTTC.

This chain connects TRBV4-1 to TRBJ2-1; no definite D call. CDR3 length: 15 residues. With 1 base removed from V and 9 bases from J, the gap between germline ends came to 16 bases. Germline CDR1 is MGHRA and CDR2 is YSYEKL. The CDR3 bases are TGCGCCAGCAGCCAAGTTAGATTGGGCGAAGGTGAGCAGTTCTTC. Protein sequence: CASSQVRLGEGEQFF.

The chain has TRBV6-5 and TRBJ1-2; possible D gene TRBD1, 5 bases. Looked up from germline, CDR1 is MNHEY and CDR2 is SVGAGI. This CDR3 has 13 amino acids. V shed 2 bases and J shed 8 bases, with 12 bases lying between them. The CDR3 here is CASSYGANGGYTF. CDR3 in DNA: TGTGCCAGCAGTTACGGGGCCAATGGGGGCTACACCTTC.

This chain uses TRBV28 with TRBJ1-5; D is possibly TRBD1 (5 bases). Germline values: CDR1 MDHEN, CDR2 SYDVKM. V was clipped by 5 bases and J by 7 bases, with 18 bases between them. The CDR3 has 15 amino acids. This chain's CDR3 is CASSPLGEGRQPQHF. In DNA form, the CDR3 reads TGTGCCAGCAGTCCTCTCGGGGAGGGGCGGCAGCCCCAGCATTTT.

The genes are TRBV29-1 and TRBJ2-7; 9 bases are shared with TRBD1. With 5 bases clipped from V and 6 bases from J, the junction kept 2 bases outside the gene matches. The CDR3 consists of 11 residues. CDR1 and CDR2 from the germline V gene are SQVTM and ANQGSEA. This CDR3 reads CSVRTGVEQYF. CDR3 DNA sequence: TGCAGCGTTAGGACAGGGGTCGAGCAGTACTTC.

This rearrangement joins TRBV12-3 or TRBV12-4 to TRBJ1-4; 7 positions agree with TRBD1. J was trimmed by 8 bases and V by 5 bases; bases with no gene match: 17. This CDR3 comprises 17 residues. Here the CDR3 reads CASSPIRDSGRAEKLFF. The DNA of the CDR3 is TGTGCCAGCAGTCCCATCCGGGACAGCGGAAGGGCGGAAAAACTGTTTTTT.

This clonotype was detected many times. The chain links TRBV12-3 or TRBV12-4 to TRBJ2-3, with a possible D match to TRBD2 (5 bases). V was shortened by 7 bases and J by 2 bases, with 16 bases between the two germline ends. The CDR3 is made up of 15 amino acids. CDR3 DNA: TGTGCCAGCACCACTTATCTAGCTTTCACAGATACGCAGTATTTT. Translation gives CASTTYLAFTDTQYF.

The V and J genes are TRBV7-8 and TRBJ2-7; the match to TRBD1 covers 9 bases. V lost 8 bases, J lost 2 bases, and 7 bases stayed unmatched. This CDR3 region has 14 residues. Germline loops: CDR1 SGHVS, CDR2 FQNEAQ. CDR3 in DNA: TGTGCCAGCGAACCGGGACAGGGCACCTACGAGCAGTACTTC. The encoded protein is CASEPGQGTYEQYF.

The CDR3 is CASSPSSGGPNTGELFF. DNA for the CDR3: TGTGCCAGCTCACCAAGCTCGGGGGGGCCGAACACCGGGGAGCTGTTTTTT. The chain has TRBV18 and TRBJ2-2; 8 bases map to TRBD2. The CDR3 extends over 17 amino acids. In germline, CDR1 is KGHSH, CDR2 LQKENI. V was pared by 2 bases and J by 0 bases, with 5 bases of the junction left unmatched.

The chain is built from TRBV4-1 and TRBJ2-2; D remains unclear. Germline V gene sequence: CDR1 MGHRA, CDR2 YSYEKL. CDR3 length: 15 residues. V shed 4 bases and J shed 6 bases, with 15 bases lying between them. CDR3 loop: CASSLPAISPGELFF. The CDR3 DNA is TGCGCCAGCAGCCTTCCGGCTATCTCACCCGGGGAGCTGTTTTTT.

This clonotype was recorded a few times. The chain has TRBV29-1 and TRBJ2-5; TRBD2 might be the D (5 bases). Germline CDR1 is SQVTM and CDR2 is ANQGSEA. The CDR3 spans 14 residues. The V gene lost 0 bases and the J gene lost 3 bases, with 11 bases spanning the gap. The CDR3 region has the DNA TGCAGCGTTGAAGATCGTCCCGGGAAAGAGACCCAGTACTTC. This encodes CSVEDRPGKETQYF.

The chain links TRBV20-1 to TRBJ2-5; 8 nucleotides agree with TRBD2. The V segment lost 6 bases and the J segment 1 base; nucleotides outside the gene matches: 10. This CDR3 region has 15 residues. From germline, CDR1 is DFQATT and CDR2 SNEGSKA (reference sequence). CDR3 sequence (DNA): TGCAGTGCCAATCCCCGGGGGGGCCTCCAAGAGACCCAGTACTTC. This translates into CSANPRGGLQETQYF.